The rows below give T cell receptor beta chains drawn from one sample of a study of radiotherapy plus CTLA-4 blockade in lung cancer. The data were produced by immunoSEQ multiplex PCR, yet TCRdb's version contains in-frame clones alone and is incomplete. The table has roughly 75,000 clones, roughly 80% seen once. Sequencing was performed on peripheral blood, taken from a patient treated with radiotherapy plus ipilimumab. The origin of the receptors is a human donor with non-small cell lung cancer who had stable disease on radiotherapy plus ipilimumab. Both conserved end residues are part of each CDR3. Size tells how often a clone was seen (once, few, many) or the class of an expanded clone, and some rows leave it out.

j_gene | v_gene | abundance | CDR3aa
TRBJ2-1 | TRBV11-2 | - | CASSSGGGASGEQFF
TRBJ2-1 | TRBV6-1 | - | CASSEETGEFYNEQFF
TRBJ2-7 | TRBV10-1 | - | CASSEGIKYEQYF
TRBJ1-5 | TRBV6-6 | - | CASSYGRGGAGQPQHF
TRBJ1-2 | TRBV5-1 | - | CASGEGFGRGYTF
TRBJ1-5 | TRBV18 | - | CASSPIPTGGGSNQPQHF
TRBJ1-2 | TRBV6-6 | - | CATKRQGAGYGYTF
TRBJ2-7 | TRBV7-7 | - | CASSLELGGSYEQYF
TRBJ2-7 | TRBV10-1 | - | CASSDGLEQYF
TRBJ1-2 | TRBV28 | - | CASSPLAHHGYTF
TRBJ1-1 | TRBV28 | once | CASSLSASEAFF
TRBJ2-2 | TRBV19 | - | CASTRTTGTGELFF
TRBJ1-5 | TRBV28 | few | CAGSSIGTALDQPQHF
TRBJ2-7 | TRBV19 | - | CASSPGQVSYEQYF
TRBJ1-2 | TRBV28 | few | CASRVAGAIYGYTF
TRBJ1-3 | TRBV10-2 | - | CASSESAGLSGNTIYF
TRBJ2-5 | TRBV18 | few | CASSPKGGGETQYF
TRBJ1-6 | TRBV12-2 | - | CASRLVVEDGAESPLHF
TRBJ2-7 | TRBV6-5 | - | CASFSLAPYEQYF
TRBJ2-7 | TRBV9 | once | CASSPRGLDLGEQYF
TRBJ1-5 | TRBV19 | once | CASSIPGKDNQPQHF
TRBJ1-5 | TRBV19 | - | CASSISGQGKNQPQHF
TRBJ2-1 | TRBV29-1 | - | CSVVGGRGSNEQFF
TRBJ1-5 | TRBV5-1 | - | CASSLGGSSNQPQHF
TRBJ1-5 | TRBV19 | - | CASSRNSNQPQHF
TRBJ2-1 | TRBV9 | - | CASSSAGRTYEQFF
TRBJ2-7 | TRBV28 | - | CASRQRTGKSYEQYF
TRBJ1-2 | TRBV18 | few | CASSLDRDALYGYTF
TRBJ2-7 | TRBV15 | - | CATRGGASGTYEQYF
TRBJ2-1 | TRBV5-1 | - | CASSLALEGQFF
TRBJ1-4 | TRBV6-5 | - | CASKARAGDEKLFF
TRBJ2-1 | TRBV7-8 | few | CASSLRGLAGYNEQFF
TRBJ2-5 | TRBV6-5 | once | CASSYSLLQETQYF
TRBJ2-1 | TRBV5-1 | - | CASSLRVGQGGPGGEQFF
TRBJ1-1 | TRBV7-8 | - | CASSVRLLLPTEAFF
TRBJ1-3 | TRBV5-4 | - | CASSWSGRSSGNTIYF
TRBJ2-7 | TRBV19 | few | CASSRIQPPYEQYF
TRBJ2-5 | TRBV10-3 | - | CAISEIPSPQETQYF
TRBJ2-7 | TRBV11-2 | - | CASSPLGGTNYYEQYF
TRBJ2-3 | TRBV28 | - | CASSSRVWGTDTQYF
TRBJ1-1 | TRBV11-1 | few | CASSSGLNTEAFF
TRBJ2-1 | TRBV4-1 | - | CASSLPPGLAYLGEQFF